The 9 T cell receptor beta chains below come from one sample, sequenced in a study of shared clonotypes between healthy human individuals. Data came from immunoSEQ multiplex PCR; TCRdb stores just in-frame clones and leaves some out. The repertoire has fewer than 850,000 clones, 55% to 75% of them found once; the top ten carry approximately 2%. Sequenced input: memory CD4+ T cells sorted from blood. Subset meaning: CD45RA-negative fraction. These receptor sequences come from a woman aged 25 to 39 in good health.

The V and J genes are TRBV5-5 and TRBJ1-2; maybe TRBD1 (6 bases). The germline V and J ends were trimmed by 6 bases and 8 bases, with 26 bases remaining between them. The length of the CDR3 is 16 residues. CDR1 and CDR2 (germline): SGHKS, YYEKEE (reference sequence). Written as DNA, the CDR3 is TGTGCCAGCACCCGGGGGCTGTCAGGGAACTATGAGGGCTACACCTTC. Translation gives CASTRGLSGNYEGYTF.

This chain joins TRBV28 and TRBJ2-5; 7 bases match TRBD2. Germline V lookup: CDR1 MDHEN, CDR2 SYDVKM. The length of the CDR3 is 15 residues. The trim removed 6 bases at V and 2 bases at J, leaving 9 bases unmatched. The CDR3 is CASSPSPGGQETQYF. In DNA form, the CDR3 reads TGTGCCAGCAGCCCCTCCCCGGGAGGACAAGAGACCCAGTACTTC.

This chain joins TRBV7-9 and TRBJ2-7; TRBD2 agrees at 10 bases. The J segment lost 3 bases and the V segment lost 3 bases, leaving 2 bases of the junction unmatched. This CDR3 is built from 14 residues. Germline lookup yields CDR1 SEHNR and CDR2 FQNEAQ (reference sequence). This chain's CDR3 is CASSFQREGYEQYF. The CDR3 DNA reads TGTGCCAGCAGCTTCCAGCGGGAGGGCTACGAGCAGTACTTC. Complete variable domain (other parts from reference TRBV7-9 and TRBJ2-7): DTGVSQNPRHKITKRGQNVTFRCDPISEHNRLYWYRQTLGQGPEFLTYFQNEAQLEKSRLLSDRFSAERPKGSFSTLEIQRTEQGDSAMYLCASSFQREGYEQYFGPGTRLTVT.

This clone showed up just once. V usage is TRBV28 and J usage is TRBJ1-5; 8 bases match TRBD1. CDR1 MDHEN and CDR2 SYDVKM come from the germline V gene. The CDR3 extends over 15 amino acids. V dropped 3 bases and J dropped 4; count of bases not matched to a gene: 5. The CDR3 region is CASSFQGAQNQPQHF. The CDR3 DNA reads TGTGCCAGCAGTTTCCAGGGGGCCCAAAATCAGCCCCAGCATTTT.

This chain joins TRBV5-1 and TRBJ2-7; D gene ambiguous. The CDR3 spans 15 residues. The V gene lost 1 base and the J gene lost 2 bases, with 13 bases spanning the gap. Per germline, CDR1 SGHRS and CDR2 YFSETQ. DNA of the CDR3: TGCGCCAGCAGCTTGCGGGCCGCTTCAACCTACGAGCAGTACTTC. As protein: CASSLRAASTYEQYF.

The V and J genes are TRBV5-1 and TRBJ2-3; either TRBD1 or TRBD2 may supply D (5 bases each). The CDR3 runs to 16 residues. The V gene lost 4 bases and the J gene lost 0 bases, with 15 bases spanning the gap. The germline gives CDR1 SGHRS, CDR2 YFSETQ. CDR3 protein: CASSRDQATSTDTQYF. The CDR3 nucleotides read TGCGCCAGCAGCAGGGACCAAGCCACTAGCACAGATACGCAGTATTTT.

The chain has TRBV27 and TRBJ2-3, with D unclear. The CDR3 spans 15 residues. The V gene lost 3 bases and the J gene lost 0 bases, with 10 bases spanning the gap. Germline V CDR1 and CDR2: MNHEY, SMNVEV (reference sequence). The CDR3 sequence: CASSFYRSSTDTQYF. CDR3 DNA sequence: TGTGCCAGCAGTTTCTATCGGTCTAGCACAGATACGCAGTATTTT.

The V call is TRBV15, the J call TRBJ2-7, with D unresolved. Germline-derived CDR1 and CDR2 are LNHNV and YYDKDF (reference sequence). The length of the CDR3 is 13 residues. Trimming removed 3 bases from V and 4 bases from J, with 10 bases in between. Written as DNA, the CDR3 is TGTGCCACCAGCAGTGGAGACACTTACGAGCAGTACTTC. Translating gives CATSSGDTYEQYF.

As to this clone: Different DNA sequences within this sample yield the same CDR3. V gene TRBV19 combines with J gene TRBJ2-7, with TRBD1 identical over 9 bases. Germline CDR1 LNHDA, CDR2 SQIVND (reference sequence). The length of the CDR3 is 13 residues. Trimming took 8 bases from V and 3 from J; bases not matched to a gene: 5. In nucleotides, the CDR3 is TGTGCCAGTCGGGGACAGGGAAGCTACGAGCAGTACTTC. Translation: CASRGQGSYEQYF.